This TCR beta chain was recovered during a study of blood T cell repertoires in COVID-19. Study overall: The origin of the acute and convalescent COVID-19 samples was the United States, Italy and Spain. T cells, B-cell-depleted T cells, or PBMCs provided the cDNA or gDNA that served as material.

Germline-derived CDR1 and CDR2 are SGHRS and YFSETQ. This CDR3 spans 12 amino acids. V lost 4 bases, J lost 3 bases, and 8 bases lay in between. Per the study methods: Estimated nucleated cell counts came from reference gene primer amplification. TCRdb's copy holds only in-frame clones and misses some; the assay was immunoSEQ multiplex PCR. V, J and clone size are taken as reported in that table, and D and trimming were inferred from the DNA itself. The sample comprises about 58,000 clones, around 92% of which are singletons, and 4.6% rests with the top ten. J is TRBJ2-7 and V is TRBV5-1, with a tentative D call TRBD1 (5 bases). This clonotype originated in a man in his fifties with active COVID-19. The sample consisted of peripheral blood. The CDR3 here is CASSMTDYEQYF. In DNA form, the CDR3 reads TGCGCCAGCAGCATGACAGACTACGAGCAGTACTTC.